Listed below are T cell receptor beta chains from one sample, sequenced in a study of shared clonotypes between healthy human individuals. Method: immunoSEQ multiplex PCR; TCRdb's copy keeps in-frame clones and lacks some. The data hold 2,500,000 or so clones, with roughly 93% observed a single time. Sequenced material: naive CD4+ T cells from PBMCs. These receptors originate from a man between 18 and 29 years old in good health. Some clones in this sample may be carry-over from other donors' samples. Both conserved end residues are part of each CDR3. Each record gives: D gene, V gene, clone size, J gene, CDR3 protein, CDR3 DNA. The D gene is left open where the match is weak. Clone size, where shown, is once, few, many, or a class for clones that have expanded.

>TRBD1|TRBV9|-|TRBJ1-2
CASSVEGAYGYTF
TGTGCCAGCAGCGTAGAGGGGGCGTATGGCTACACCTTC
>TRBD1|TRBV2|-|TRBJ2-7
CASKGDRVFYEQYF
TGTGCCAGCAAGGGGGACAGGGTCTTTTACGAGCAGTACTTC
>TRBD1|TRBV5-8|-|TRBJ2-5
CASSPWGSDRGQETQYF
TGTGCCAGCAGCCCGTGGGGCTCGGACAGGGGTCAAGAGACCCAGTACTTC
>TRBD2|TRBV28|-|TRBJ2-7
CASSRTNRLANQGYF
TGTGCCAGCAGCCGCACGAATCGACTAGCCAATCAGGGGTACTTC
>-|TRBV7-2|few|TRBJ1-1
CASAGDSTEAFF
TGTGCCAGCGCCGGGGATAGCACTGAAGCTTTCTTT
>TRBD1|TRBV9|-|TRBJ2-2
CASSGHVGGLTGELFF
TGTGCCAGCAGCGGGCATGTAGGGGGCCTCACCGGGGAGCTGTTTTTT
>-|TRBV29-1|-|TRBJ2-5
CSVERQGETQYF
TGCAGCGTTGAAAGGCAGGGGGAGACCCAGTACTTC
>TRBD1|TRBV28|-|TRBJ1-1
CASSPHTGGRAEAFF
TGTGCCAGCAGTCCGCATACAGGGGGTCGGGCTGAAGCTTTCTTT
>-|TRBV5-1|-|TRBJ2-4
CASSLVTGLENIQYF
TGCGCCAGCAGCTTGGTCACAGGGTTGGAAAACATTCAGTACTTC
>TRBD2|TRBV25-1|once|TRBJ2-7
CASSKTSGAYEQYF
TGTGCCAGCAGCAAGACTAGCGGAGCCTACGAGCAGTACTTC
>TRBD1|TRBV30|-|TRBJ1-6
CAERTGGNSPLHF
TGTGCCGAAAGGACAGGTGGAAATTCACCCCTCCACTTT
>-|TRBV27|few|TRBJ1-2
CAALKSGYTF
TGTGCCGCTTTAAAGAGCGGCTACACCTTC
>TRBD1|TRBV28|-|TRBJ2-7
CASSRQGYEQYF
TGTGCCAGCAGTCGACAGGGTTACGAGCAGTACTTC
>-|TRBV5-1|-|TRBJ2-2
CASSFLPRENTGELFF
TGCGCCAGCAGCTTCCTGCCCAGGGAAAACACCGGGGAGCTGTTTTTT
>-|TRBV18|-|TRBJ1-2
CASSSGTGDLYGYTF
TGTGCCAGCTCCTCAGGGACGGGGGACCTCTATGGCTACACCTTC
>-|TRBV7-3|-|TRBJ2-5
CASSQSPQETQYF
TGTGCCAGCAGCCAGTCCCCCCAAGAGACCCAGTACTTC
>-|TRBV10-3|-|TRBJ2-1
CAIRQEKQRYNEQFF
TGTGCCATCAGGCAAGAGAAACAGCGCTACAATGAGCAGTTCTTC
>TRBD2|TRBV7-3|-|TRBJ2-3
CASSLFPSGSTDTQYF
TGTGCCAGCAGCTTATTTCCTAGCGGGAGCACAGATACGCAGTATTTT
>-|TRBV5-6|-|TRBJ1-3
CASSLRGAYRRDHTIYF
TGTGCCAGCAGCTTGAGGGGGGCGTACAGGAGAGACCACACCATATATTTT
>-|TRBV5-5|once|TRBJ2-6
CASSLGQSGANVLTF
TGTGCCAGCAGCTTGGGGCAGTCTGGGGCCAACGTCCTGACTTTC
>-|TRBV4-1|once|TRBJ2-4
CASSLLALAKNIQYF
TGCGCCAGCAGCCTTCTAGCGCTGGCCAAAAACATTCAGTACTTC
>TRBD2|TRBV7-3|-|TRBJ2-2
CASSPQTSGYTGELFF
TGTGCCAGCAGCCCCCAGACTAGCGGATACACCGGGGAGCTGTTTTTT
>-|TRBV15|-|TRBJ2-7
CATSRERGSSYEQYF
TGTGCCACCAGCAGAGAGAGGGGAAGCTCCTACGAGCAGTACTTC